Shown below are 3 T cell receptor beta chains from a single sample sequenced in a study of blood T cell repertoires in COVID-19. Data came from immunoSEQ multiplex PCR; TCRdb stores just in-frame clones and leaves some out. The data show tens of thousands of clones, with about nine tenths seen just once and more than 4% held by the top ten. The sequenced sample was peripheral blood. The receptors derive from a human donor in a cohort sampled during active COVID-19.

The J gene is TRBJ2-3, the V gene TRBV7-9; D might be TRBD2 (6 bases). Trimming took 0 bases from V and 5 from J, leaving 9 bases between them. The length of the CDR3 is 14 residues. Per the germline V gene, CDR1 is SEHNR and CDR2 is FQNEAQ (reference sequence). The CDR3 bases are TGTGCCAGCAGCTTAGCGGGAGCGGGAGATACGCAGTATTTT. Translated, it gives CASSLAGAGDTQYF.

The chain combines TRBV9 with TRBJ2-2; D uncertain. The CDR3 has 16 residues. With 6 bases removed from V and 0 bases from J, the gap between germline ends came to 15 bases. Germline loops: CDR1 SGDLS, CDR2 YYNGEE. The CDR3 loop reads CASTSTRDANTGELFF. Here the CDR3 DNA reads TGTGCCAGCACCTCAACGCGTGATGCGAACACCGGGGAGCTGTTTTTT.

This chain links TRBV6-2 or TRBV6-3 with TRBJ2-7; 8 bases are a match to TRBD1. Trimming removed 3 bases from V and 2 bases from J; junction bases left unmatched: 12. CDR3 size: 17 residues. Germline V gene sequence: CDR1 MNHEY, CDR2 SVGEGT. The CDR3 region is CASSYPEGQANTYEQYF. CDR3 nucleotides: TGTGCCAGCAGTTATCCTGAGGGACAGGCGAATACCTACGAGCAGTACTTC.